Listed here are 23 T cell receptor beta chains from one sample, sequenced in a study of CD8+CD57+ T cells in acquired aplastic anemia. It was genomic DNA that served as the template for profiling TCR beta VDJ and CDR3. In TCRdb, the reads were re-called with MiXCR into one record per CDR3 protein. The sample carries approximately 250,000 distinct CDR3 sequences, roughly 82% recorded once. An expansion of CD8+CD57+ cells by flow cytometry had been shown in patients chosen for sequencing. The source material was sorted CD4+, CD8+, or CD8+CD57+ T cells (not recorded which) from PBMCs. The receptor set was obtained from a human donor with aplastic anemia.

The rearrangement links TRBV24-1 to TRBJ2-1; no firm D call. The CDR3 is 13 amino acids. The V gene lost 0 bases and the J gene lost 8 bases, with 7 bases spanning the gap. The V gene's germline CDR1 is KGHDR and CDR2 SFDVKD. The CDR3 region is CATSDLVSDEQFF. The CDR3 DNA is TGTGCCACCAGTGATTTGGTGAGCGATGAGCAGTTCTTC.

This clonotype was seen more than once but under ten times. The CDR3 loop reads CASSLPGQAYNEQFF. In nucleotides, the CDR3 is TGTGCCAGCAGCTTGCCTGGACAAGCCTACAATGAGCAGTTCTTC. The chain couples TRBV11-2 to TRBJ2-1; D may be TRBD1 (5 bases). The CDR3 totals 15 residues. CDR1 and CDR2 (germline): SGHAT, FQNNGV. Deletions cut 3 bases from V and 2 bases from J, with 11 bases between.

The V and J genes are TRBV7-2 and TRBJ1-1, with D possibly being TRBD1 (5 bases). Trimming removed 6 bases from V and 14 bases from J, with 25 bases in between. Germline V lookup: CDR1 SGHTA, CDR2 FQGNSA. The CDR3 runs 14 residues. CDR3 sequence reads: CASSYDSQYGETFF. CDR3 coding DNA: TGTGCCAGCAGTTACGACAGTCAATATGGCGAAACCTTCTTT.

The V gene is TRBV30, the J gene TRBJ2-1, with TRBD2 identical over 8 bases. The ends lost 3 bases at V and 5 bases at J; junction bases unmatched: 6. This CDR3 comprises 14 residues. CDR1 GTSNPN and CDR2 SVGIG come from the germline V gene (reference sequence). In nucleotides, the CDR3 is TGTGCCTGGAGAGTTAGCGGGACCCACAATGAGCAGTTCTTC. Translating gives CAWRVSGTHNEQFF.

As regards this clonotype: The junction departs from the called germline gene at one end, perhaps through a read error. This CDR3 reads CASSQAGPGGSPLHF. CDR3 sequence (DNA): TGTGCCAGCAGCCAAGCGGGACCCGGCGGTTCACCCCTCCACTTT. The V call is TRBV4-1, the J call TRBJ1-6; D might be TRBD1 (5 bases). Germline V gene sequence: CDR1 MGHRA, CDR2 YSYEKL. This CDR3 is 15 amino acids long.

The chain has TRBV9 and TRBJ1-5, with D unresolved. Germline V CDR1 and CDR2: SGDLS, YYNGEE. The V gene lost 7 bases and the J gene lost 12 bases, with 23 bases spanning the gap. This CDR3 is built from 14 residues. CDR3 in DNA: TGTGCCAGCGGTGAGTCGTGGAACATTCAGTACCAGCATTTT. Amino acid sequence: CASGESWNIQYQHF.

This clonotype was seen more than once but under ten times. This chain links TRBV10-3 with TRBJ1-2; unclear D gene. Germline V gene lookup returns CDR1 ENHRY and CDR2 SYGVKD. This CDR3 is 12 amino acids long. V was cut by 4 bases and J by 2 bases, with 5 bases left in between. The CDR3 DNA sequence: TGTGCCATCAGTGCCAGAAACTATGGCTACACCTTC. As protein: CAISARNYGYTF.

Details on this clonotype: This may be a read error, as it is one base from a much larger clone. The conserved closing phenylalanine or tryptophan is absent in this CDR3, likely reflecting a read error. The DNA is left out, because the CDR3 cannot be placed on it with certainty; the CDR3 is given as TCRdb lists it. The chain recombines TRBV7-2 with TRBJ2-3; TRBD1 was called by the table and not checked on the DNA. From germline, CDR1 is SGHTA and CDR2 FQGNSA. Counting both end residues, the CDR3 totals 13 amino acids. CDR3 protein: CASSYDPAGTALS.

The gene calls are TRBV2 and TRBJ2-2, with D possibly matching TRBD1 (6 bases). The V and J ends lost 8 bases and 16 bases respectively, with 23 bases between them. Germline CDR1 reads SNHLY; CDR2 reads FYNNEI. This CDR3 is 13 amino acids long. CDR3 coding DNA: TGTGCCAGCGGGGCAGGGGACACAGAGGCGCAGTTTTTT. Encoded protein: CASGAGDTEAQFF. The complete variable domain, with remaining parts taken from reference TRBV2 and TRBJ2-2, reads EPEVTQTPSHQVTQMGQEVILRCVPISNHLYFYWYRQILGQKVEFLVSFYNNEISEKSEIFDDQFSVERPDGSNFTLKIRSTKLEDSAMYFCASGAGDTEAQFFGEGSRLTVL.

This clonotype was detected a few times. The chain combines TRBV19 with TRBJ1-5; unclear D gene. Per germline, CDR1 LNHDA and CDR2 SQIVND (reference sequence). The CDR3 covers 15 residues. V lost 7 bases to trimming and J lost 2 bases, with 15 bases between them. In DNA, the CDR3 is TGTGCCAGTACCTACGACGGGATGGGCAATCAGCCCCAGCATTTT. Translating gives CASTYDGMGNQPQHF.

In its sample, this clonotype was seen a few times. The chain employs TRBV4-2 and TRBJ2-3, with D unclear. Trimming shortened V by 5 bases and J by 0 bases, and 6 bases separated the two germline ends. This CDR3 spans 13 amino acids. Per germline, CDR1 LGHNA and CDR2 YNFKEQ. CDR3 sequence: CASSVDSTDTQYF. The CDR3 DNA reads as TGTGCCAGCAGCGTGGACAGCACAGATACGCAGTATTTT.

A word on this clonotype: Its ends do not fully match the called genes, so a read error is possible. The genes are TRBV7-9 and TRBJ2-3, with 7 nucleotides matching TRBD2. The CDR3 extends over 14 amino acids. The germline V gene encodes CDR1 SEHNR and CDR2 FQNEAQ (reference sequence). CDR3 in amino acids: CASSGAGKADSEKF. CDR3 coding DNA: TGTGCCAGCAGCGGAGCGGGAAAAGCCGATTCGGAGAAATTT.

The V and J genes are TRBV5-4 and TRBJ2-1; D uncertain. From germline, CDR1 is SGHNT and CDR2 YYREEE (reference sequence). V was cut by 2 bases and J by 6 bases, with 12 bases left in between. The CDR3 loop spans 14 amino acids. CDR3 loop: CASSFTTWGNEQFF. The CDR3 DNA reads TGTGCCAGCAGCTTTACTACCTGGGGCAATGAGCAGTTCTTC.

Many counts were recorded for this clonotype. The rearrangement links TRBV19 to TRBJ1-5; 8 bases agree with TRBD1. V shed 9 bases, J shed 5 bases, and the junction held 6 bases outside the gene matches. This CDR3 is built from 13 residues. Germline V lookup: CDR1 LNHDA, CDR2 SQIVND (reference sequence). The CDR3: CASTGQGYQPQHF. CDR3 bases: TGTGCCAGCACCGGACAGGGATATCAGCCCCAGCATTTT.

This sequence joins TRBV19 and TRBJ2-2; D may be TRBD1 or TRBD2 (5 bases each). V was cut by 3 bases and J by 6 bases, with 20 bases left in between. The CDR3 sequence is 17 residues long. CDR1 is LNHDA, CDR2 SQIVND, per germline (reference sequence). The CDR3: CASSISWGFAQPGELFF. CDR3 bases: TGTGCCAGTAGTATTTCTTGGGGGTTCGCGCAGCCCGGGGAGCTGTTTTTT.

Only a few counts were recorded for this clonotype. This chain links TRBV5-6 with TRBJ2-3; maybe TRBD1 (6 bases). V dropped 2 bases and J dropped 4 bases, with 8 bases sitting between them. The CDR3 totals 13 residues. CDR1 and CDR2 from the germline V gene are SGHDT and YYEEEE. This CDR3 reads CASSFEGADTQYF. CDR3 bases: TGTGCCAGCAGCTTCGAGGGGGCAGATACGCAGTATTTT.

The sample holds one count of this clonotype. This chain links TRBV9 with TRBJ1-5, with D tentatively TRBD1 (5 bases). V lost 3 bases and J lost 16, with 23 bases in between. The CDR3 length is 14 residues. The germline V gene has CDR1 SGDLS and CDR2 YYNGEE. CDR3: CASSEGTARNPPHF. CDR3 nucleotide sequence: TGTGCCAGCAGCGAAGGGACCGCCCGAAATCCCCCCCATTTT.

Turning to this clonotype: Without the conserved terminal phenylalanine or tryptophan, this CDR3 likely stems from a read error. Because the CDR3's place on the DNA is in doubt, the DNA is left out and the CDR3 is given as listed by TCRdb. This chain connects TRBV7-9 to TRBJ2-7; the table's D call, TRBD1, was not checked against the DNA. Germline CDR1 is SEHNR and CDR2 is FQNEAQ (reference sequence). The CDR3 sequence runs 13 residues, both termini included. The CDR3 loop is CATSIAGAMGRSS.

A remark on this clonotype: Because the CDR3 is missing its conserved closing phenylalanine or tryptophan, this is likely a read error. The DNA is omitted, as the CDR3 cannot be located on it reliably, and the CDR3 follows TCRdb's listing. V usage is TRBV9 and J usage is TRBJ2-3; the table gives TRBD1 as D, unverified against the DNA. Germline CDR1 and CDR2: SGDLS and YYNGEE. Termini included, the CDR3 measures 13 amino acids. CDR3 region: CASGEGGTNPKHL.

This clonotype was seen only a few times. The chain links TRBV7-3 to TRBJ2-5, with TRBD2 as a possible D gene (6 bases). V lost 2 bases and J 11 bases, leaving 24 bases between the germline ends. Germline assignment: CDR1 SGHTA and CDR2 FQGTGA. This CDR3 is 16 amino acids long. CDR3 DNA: TGTGCCAGCAGCTTATCAGGCGGAGGGCAAGATGAAGCTCAGTACTTC. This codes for CASSLSGGGQDEAQYF.

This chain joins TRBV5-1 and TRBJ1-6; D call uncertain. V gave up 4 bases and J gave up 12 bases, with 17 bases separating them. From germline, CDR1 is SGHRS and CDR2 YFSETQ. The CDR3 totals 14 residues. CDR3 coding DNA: TGCGCCAGCAGCCCCCTTGGAGTCCACGAACCCCTCCACTTT. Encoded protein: CASSPLGVHEPLHF.

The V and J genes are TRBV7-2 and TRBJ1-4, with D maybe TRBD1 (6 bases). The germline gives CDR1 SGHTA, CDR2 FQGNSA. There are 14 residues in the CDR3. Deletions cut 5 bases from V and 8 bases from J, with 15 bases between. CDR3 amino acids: CASSRDKGDEKLFF. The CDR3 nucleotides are TGTGCCAGCAGCCGGGACAAGGGGGACGAAAAACTGTTTTTT.

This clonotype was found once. The DNA of the CDR3 is TGTGCCAGCAGCCCCTCACTGGGGGGGGCCGACGAGCAGTACTTC. Residues: CASSPSLGGADEQYF. The chain links TRBV7-2 to TRBJ2-7; the D gene is possibly TRBD2 (7 bases). The CDR3 has 15 amino acids. The V end lost 5 bases, the J end lost 5 bases, and 19 bases lay between the germline ends. Germline CDR1 is SGHTA and CDR2 is FQGNSA.